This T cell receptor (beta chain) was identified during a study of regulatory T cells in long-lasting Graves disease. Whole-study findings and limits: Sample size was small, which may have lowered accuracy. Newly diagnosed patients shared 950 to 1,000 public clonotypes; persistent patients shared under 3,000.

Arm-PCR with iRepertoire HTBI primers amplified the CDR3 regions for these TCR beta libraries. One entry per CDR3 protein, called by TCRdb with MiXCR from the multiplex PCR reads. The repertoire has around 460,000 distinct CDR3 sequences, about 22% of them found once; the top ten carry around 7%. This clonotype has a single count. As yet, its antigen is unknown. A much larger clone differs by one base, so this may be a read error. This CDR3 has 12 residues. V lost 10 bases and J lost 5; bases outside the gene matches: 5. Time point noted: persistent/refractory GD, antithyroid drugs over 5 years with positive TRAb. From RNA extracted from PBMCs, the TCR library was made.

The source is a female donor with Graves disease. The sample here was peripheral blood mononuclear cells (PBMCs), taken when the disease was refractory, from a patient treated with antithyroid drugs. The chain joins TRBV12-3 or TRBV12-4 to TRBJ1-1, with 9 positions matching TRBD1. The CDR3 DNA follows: TGTGCCACCACAGGGGGCAAGACTGAAGCTTTCTTT. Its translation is CATTGGKTEAFF.